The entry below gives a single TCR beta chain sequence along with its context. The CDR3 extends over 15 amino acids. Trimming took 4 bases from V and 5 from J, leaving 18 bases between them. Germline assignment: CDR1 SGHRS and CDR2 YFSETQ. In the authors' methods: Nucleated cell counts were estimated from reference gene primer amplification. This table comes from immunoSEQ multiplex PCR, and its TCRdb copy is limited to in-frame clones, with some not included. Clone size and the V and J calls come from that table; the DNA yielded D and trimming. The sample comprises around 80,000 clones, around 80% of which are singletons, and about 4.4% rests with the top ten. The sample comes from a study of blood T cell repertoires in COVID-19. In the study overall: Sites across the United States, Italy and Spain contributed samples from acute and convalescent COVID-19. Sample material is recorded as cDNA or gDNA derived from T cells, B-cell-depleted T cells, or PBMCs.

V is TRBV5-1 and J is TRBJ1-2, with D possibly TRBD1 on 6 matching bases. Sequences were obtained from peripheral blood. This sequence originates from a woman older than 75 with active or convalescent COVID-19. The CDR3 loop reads CASSARGGGEYGYTF. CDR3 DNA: TGCGCCAGCAGCGCAAGGGGGGGTGGAGAATATGGCTACACCTTC.